This T cell receptor (beta chain) was recorded in a study of T cells after yellow fever vaccination. General observations from the study: Relatively few clonotypes were ones that appeared in both CD4 and CD8 compartments.

Germline V gene sequence: CDR1 LGHDT, CDR2 YNNKEL (reference sequence). The CDR3 spans 14 residues. V was clipped by 4 bases and J by 1 base, with 8 bases between them. Using its own MiXCR run on the 5' RACE reads, TCRdb lists one record per CDR3 protein. The table lists about 220,000 distinct CDR3 sequences, approximately 3.2% of them singletons, with 3.2% in the top ten. This clonotype was found many times. Its matching antigen is unknown. The receptor comes from a man in his late teens or twenties who received the YFV17D yellow fever vaccine. The chain uses TRBV3-1 and TRBJ1-5, with a possible D match to TRBD1 (6 bases). The specimen comprised CD4+ T cells sorted from PBMCs, sampled 10 days after the yellow fever booster vaccination. The CDR3 sequence: CASSRGGSNQPQHF. Here the CDR3 DNA reads TGTGCCAGCAGCCGAGGGGGGAGCAATCAGCCCCAGCATTTT.